This TCR beta chain appears in the sequencing data of a study of vaccination effects on CD4 cells after COVID-19 (dated 2022 in TCRdb). About the investigation overall: Post-vaccine samples across the study were collected a median of 72 days after the second dose, with a range of 14 to 241. In both COVID-19 convalescent patients and infection-naive vaccine recipients, the study compared SARS-CoV-2 spike-specific CD4+ TCR repertoires from before mRNA vaccination with those from after it. In the study, cultures from other donors were sequenced using the Oncomine TCR Beta short-read assay on an Illumina iSeq 100. A total of around eleven COVID-19 convalescent patients and a handful of SARS-CoV-2-naive healthy vaccine recipients were included in the full study. General study outcomes and caveats: Clones induced by infection and clones induced by vaccination both contracted markedly at late timepoints after vaccination, which fits with T cell responses waning over time. Limitations of the study were the small number of convalescent patients and the absence of early post-infection timepoints. Among healthy vaccine recipients, nearly all vaccine-induced clones were SARS-CoV-2 mono-reactive, and just 1 of 255 was cross-reactive with common cold coronaviruses.

In the ViraFEST assay, PBMC were stimulated with viral peptide pools, and antigen-specific CD4+ T cell clonotypes were then identified by expansion using TCR sequencing. After around 10 days of culture, CD4+ T cells were isolated with the EasySep CD4+ T cell isolation kit. Participants received two doses of either the BNT162b2 or the mRNA-1273 mRNA SARS-CoV-2 vaccine. Negative nucleocapsid antibody results before and after vaccination confirmed that the healthy vaccine recipients had no prior SARS-CoV-2 infection. Approximately 2.1 million PBMC per well were cultured in IMDM with about 4.8% human AB serum, 10 IU/ml IL-2 and gentamicin, plus 10 ug/ml peptides. On days 3 and 7, half of the culture medium was replaced with fresh IL-2-containing medium. Each peptide stimulation condition was cultured in triplicate wells unless otherwise noted. Using Ficoll-Paque Plus gradient centrifugation, PBMC were separated from whole blood and then either used fresh or cryopreserved at -140C. The overlapping peptide pools covered the spike proteins of SARS-CoV-2 and of the common cold coronaviruses HCoV-NL63, HCoV-OC43 and HCoV-229E. Genomic DNA was extracted from cultured CD4+ T cells with the QIAamp micro DNA kit.

The library was prepared using the immunoSEQ multiplex PCR assay. TCR beta CDR3 sequencing was performed on DNA from the cultured, isolated CD4+ T cells. Concerning the study's data processing: Non-productive TCR sequences were removed and reads were trimmed to the CDR3 region, keeping CDR3s of at least 7 amino acids. Antigen-specific clonotypes were identified with the MANAFEST web app by comparing expansion in peptide wells against reference cultures. To count as positive, a clone had to show expansion at FDR<0.05 compared with the reference and with all other wells, an odds ratio above 5, and a frequency above 0.1% in two replicate wells. Cross-reactive clonotypes were defined as significantly expanded in SARS-CoV-2 spike wells and in at least one common cold coronavirus spike condition. CDR3 similarity was assessed by Levenshtein distance with the stringdist R package, and unrooted trees were built with ape in R 3.6.1. Here the immuneACCESS table is served through TCRdb, limited to in-frame sequences with V and J called. Missing clones are a known gap in these copies; in checked studies unresolved V genes cover under half, and the rest lacks a known reason. The V and J calls and clone size are taken from that table; D and trimming were inferred from the DNA. The sample profile shows 50,000 to 65,000 clones; about 80% of them were found once. The leading ten clones occupy roughly 1.2% of the sample.

The CDR1 and CDR2 encoded by the germline V gene are KGHDR and SFDVKD. Trimming costs V 4 bases and J 4 bases, and their ends lie 20 bases apart. Reading from cysteine to phenylalanine, the CDR3 counts 17 amino acids. The DNA shown is the 51-base CDR3, in frame from base 1. This clone was seen a few times. Its antigen is currently not known. Qualities for individual bases were not recorded, and no much larger clone is one base off. This receptor was obtained from a human donor who received a COVID-19 vaccine. The sequencing used CD4+ T cells from PBMCs cultured with HCoV-229E spike peptides, collected after COVID-19 vaccination. According to the study, the label for this sample's cell subset or site signals: HCoV-229E spike overlapping peptide pool stimulation. The sequence links TRBV24-1 to TRBJ2-3; the D gene is not confidently resolved. The encoded CDR3 is CATSETSTASRPDTQYF. The DNA reads TGTGCCACCAGTGAGACCTCGACGGCATCTCGGCCAGATACGCAGTATTTT.